This T cell receptor (beta chain) came from a study of T cells in Graves' hyperthyroidism and ophthalmopathy. Findings of the study overall: Most thyroid clonotypes expanded above 0.001 appeared in blood too. A 13 V-J signature model discriminated ophthalmopathy versus stable hyperthyroidism.

With regard to this clonotype: Its antigen is undetermined.

CDR3 length: 15 amino acids. Germline lookup yields CDR1 ENHRY and CDR2 SYGVKD. The ends were cut back, 6 bases at V and 5 bases at J, with 19 bases in the middle. Amplification targeted TCR beta CDR3 regions from RNA transcripts. Researchers ran a first-round RT-PCR on the TCR CDR3 using the HTBI primer set. A single record per CDR3 protein comes from TCRdb applying MiXCR to the multiplex PCR reads. The top ten hold 9.5% to 15% of the sample, which has hundreds of thousands of distinct CDR3 sequences, more than 12% seen once. The V gene is TRBV10-3, the J gene TRBJ2-5; unclear D gene. This receptor was obtained from a woman aged 45-60 years with Graves' ophthalmopathy. Sequencing input: blood. CDR3 nucleotide sequence: TGTGCCATCAGCCCCGATCGACAAAGGGTGGAGACCCAGTACTTC. Amino acid sequence: CAISPDRQRVETQYF.